The 23 T cell receptor beta chains presented below share a single source sample, sequenced in a study of cytomegalovirus exposure and HLA in healthy donors. PCR amplification relied on 60 Vbeta primers (plus 13 Jbeta primers). The repertoire was sequenced with immunoSEQ multiplex PCR; TCRdb's copy has only in-frame clones and lacks some. The sample lists approximately 100,000 clones; around 85% were seen once. Sequences were obtained from PBMCs. These receptors were obtained from a man between 60 and 70 years old in good health and CMV-seronegative.

CDR3 sequence reads: CASSLRRAADTQYF. The CDR3 DNA reads as TGTGCCAGCAGCCTCAGGAGGGCCGCAGATACGCAGTATTTT. The gene calls are TRBV13 and TRBJ2-3, with D perhaps TRBD2 (6 bases). Germline CDR1 is PRHDT and CDR2 is FYEKMQ (reference sequence). The CDR3 runs to 14 residues. Trimming pared 5 bases from V and 4 bases from J, leaving 13 bases between.

This chain joins TRBV7-9 and TRBJ1-2; TRBD1 is a possible D gene (6 bases). This CDR3 has 16 residues. Between the trimmed V and J ends, which lost 7 bases and 4 bases, there was a span of 22 bases. CDR1 is SEHNR and CDR2 is FQNEAQ in the germline V gene (reference sequence). The CDR3 region has the DNA TGTGCCAGCAAAAGTGGGGGCACGGGGCTTGGCTATGGCTACACCTTC. It encodes CASKSGGTGLGYGYTF. Variable domain in full (rest from reference TRBV7-9 and TRBJ1-2): DTGVSQNPRHKITKRGQNVTFRCDPISEHNRLYWYRQTLGQGPEFLTYFQNEAQLEKSRLLSDRFSAERPKGSFSTLEIQRTEQGDSAMYLCASKSGGTGLGYGYTFGSGTRLTVV.

The gene calls are TRBV14 and TRBJ1-1; D is uncertain. The CDR3 is 13 residues long. Germline values: CDR1 SGHDN, CDR2 FVKESK. V lost 2 bases, J lost 0 bases, and 4 bases lay in between. The CDR3 region is CASSQTVNTEAFF. The CDR3 DNA is TGTGCCAGCAGCCAAACAGTGAACACTGAAGCTTTCTTT.

The chain joins TRBV9 to TRBJ2-3, with TRBD2 matching 8 bases. The CDR3 is made up of 16 amino acids. Germline CDR1 reads SGDLS; CDR2 reads YYNGEE. V lost 6 bases to trimming and J lost 5 bases; unmatched junction nucleotides: 14. CDR3: CASTPGGGGQGDTQYF. CDR3 bases: TGTGCCAGCACGCCTGGGGGCGGGGGGCAGGGAGATACGCAGTATTTT.

The V and J genes are TRBV7-9 and TRBJ1-4, with unresolved D. The V gene lost 4 bases and the J gene lost 0 bases, with 12 bases spanning the gap. The CDR3 is made up of 16 amino acids. The germline V gene encodes CDR1 SEHNR and CDR2 FQNEAQ (reference sequence). The CDR3 spells CASSSKSQATNEKLFF. The CDR3 region has the DNA TGTGCCAGCAGCTCCAAATCACAAGCAACTAATGAAAAACTGTTTTTT.

The V gene is TRBV7-2, the J gene TRBJ1-2; the D gene is possibly TRBD1 (5 bases). Per germline, CDR1 SGHTA and CDR2 FQGNSA. V was trimmed by 5 bases and J by 5 bases, leaving 12 bases between them. CDR3 length equals 13 residues. CDR3 sequence reads: CASSRDGQYGYTF. Written as DNA, the CDR3 is TGTGCCAGCAGCCGAGACGGACAATATGGCTACACCTTC.

The chain has TRBV5-1 and TRBJ2-3, with D tentatively TRBD1 (6 bases). V lost 1 base to trimming and J lost 0 bases, with 12 bases between them. The germline V gene has CDR1 SGHRS and CDR2 YFSETQ. The CDR3 totals 16 residues. The CDR3 region has the DNA TGCGCCAGCAGCTTGTCTGGGGGCCGGAGCACAGATACGCAGTATTTT. Translation gives CASSLSGGRSTDTQYF. The variable domain in full, completed from reference TRBV5-1 and TRBJ2-3, reads KAGVTQTPRYLIKTRGQQVTLSCSPISGHRSVSWYQQTPGQGLQFLFEYFSETQRNKGNFPGRFSGRQFSNSRSEMNVSTLELGDSALYLCASSLSGGRSTDTQYFGPGTRLTVL.

This clone was detected a few times. The rearrangement joins TRBV7-7 to TRBJ2-1; maybe TRBD2 (6 bases). This CDR3 is built from 15 residues. Germline loops: CDR1 SSHAT, CDR2 FNYEAQ (reference sequence). The V end was cut by 1 base, the J end by 3 bases, with 10 bases between. The CDR3: CASSLGRDFYNEQFF. In DNA, the CDR3 is TGTGCCAGCAGCTTAGGCAGGGACTTCTACAATGAGCAGTTCTTC.

This clone was counted only a few times. The J gene is TRBJ2-5, the V gene TRBV5-1, with 11 bases identical to TRBD2. The V and J ends lost 3 bases and 3 bases, in that order; junction bases with no gene match: 4. Germline V CDR1 and CDR2: SGHRS, YFSETQ. There are 15 residues in the CDR3. In DNA form, the CDR3 reads TGCGCCAGCAGCTCTCTAGCGGGGGGTGAAGAGACCCAGTACTTC. Protein product: CASSSLAGGEETQYF.

The rearrangement joins TRBV5-1 to TRBJ1-2; D might be TRBD1 (6 bases). Germline V lookup: CDR1 SGHRS, CDR2 YFSETQ. Trimming removed 4 bases at V and 7 bases at J, with 11 bases between. The CDR3 contains 12 residues. CDR3 residues: CASSPEGGGYTF. Here the CDR3 DNA reads TGCGCCAGCAGCCCGGAAGGGGGTGGCTACACCTTC.

This clone turned up a few times. This chain uses TRBV2 with TRBJ2-5; D gene uncertain. From germline, CDR1 is SNHLY and CDR2 FYNNEI. The CDR3 contains 14 residues. Trimming shortened V by 3 bases and J by 3 bases, and 11 bases separated the two germline ends. In DNA, the CDR3 is TGTGCCAGCAGTGAGCGTCGGGTAGAAGAGACCCAGTACTTC. Amino acid sequence: CASSERRVEETQYF.

CDR3 sequence: CASSYRTGRGEAFF. CDR3 DNA: TGTGCCAGCAGTTACCGGACAGGGAGGGGTGAAGCTTTCTTT. The V gene is TRBV6-6, the J gene TRBJ1-1, with 8 bases matching TRBD1. Per germline, CDR1 MNHNY and CDR2 SVGAGI (reference sequence). With V trimmed by 2 bases and J by 7 bases, 6 bases remained unmatched. The CDR3 spans 14 residues.

The chain links TRBV30 to TRBJ2-1; a weak D match, TRBD2 (5 bases). The CDR3 length is 12 residues. The V end lost 3 bases, the J end lost 12 bases, and 15 bases lay between the germline ends. In germline, CDR1 is GTSNPN, CDR2 SVGIG (reference sequence). In DNA form, the CDR3 reads TGTGCCTGGAGCGGGAAAACACGTACGCAGTTCTTC. This codes for CAWSGKTRTQFF.

The V call is TRBV2, the J call TRBJ1-6; no firm D call. The CDR3 sequence is 13 residues long. Germline V gives CDR1 SNHLY, CDR2 FYNNEI. V was shortened by 6 bases and J by 5 bases, with 8 bases between the two germline ends. The CDR3 region has the DNA TGTGCCAGCAGCGAGACACATAATTCACCCCTCCACTTT. It is translated as CASSETHNSPLHF.

The J gene is TRBJ1-5, the V gene TRBV6-4, with 10 positions matching TRBD1. CDR1 and CDR2 from the germline V gene are MRHNA and SNTAGT. The V and J ends lost 6 bases and 9 bases, in that order; junction bases with no gene match: 8. The CDR3 consists of 14 residues. The DNA of the CDR3 is TGTGCCAGCAGCCCGGACAGGGGGATTGGGCCCCAGCATTTT. It specifies CASSPDRGIGPQHF.

Regarding this clone: An end of the junction differs from the germline gene, which may be a read error. V gene TRBV7-6 combines with J gene TRBJ1-2; the match to TRBD1 covers 9 bases. CDR1 and CDR2 from the germline V gene are SGHVS and FNYEAQ. The CDR3 is made up of 13 amino acids. The chain's CDR3 is CVSSPTGGRGYTF. CDR3 DNA sequence: TGTGTCAGCAGCCCTACAGGGGGCCGTGGCTACACCTTC.

The chain couples TRBV9 to TRBJ2-3, with TRBD2 matching 12 bases. Per the germline V gene, CDR1 is SGDLS and CDR2 is YYNGEE. J was trimmed by 1 base and V by 4 bases; bases with no gene match: 4. The CDR3 is 16 amino acids. CDR3 loop: CASSPRLAGGTDTQYF. DNA of the CDR3: TGTGCCAGCAGCCCGCGACTAGCGGGGGGCACAGATACGCAGTATTTT. Full variable domain (missing parts from reference TRBV9 and TRBJ2-3): DSGVTQTPKHLITATGQRVTLRCSPRSGDLSVYWYQQSLDQGLQFLIQYYNGEERAKGNILERFSAQQFPDLHSELNLSSLELGDSALYFCASSPRLAGGTDTQYFGPGTRLTVL.

The rearrangement uses TRBV7-9 and TRBJ1-1; D possibly corresponds to TRBD1 (6 bases). Germline CDR1 SEHNR, CDR2 FQNEAQ (reference sequence). CDR3 length: 15 residues. V lost 4 bases, J lost 1 base, and 13 bases lay in between. CDR3 region: CASSSSGTRNTEAFF. The DNA of the CDR3 is TGTGCCAGCAGCTCGTCCGGGACACGGAACACTGAAGCTTTCTTT. Variable domain in full (rest from reference TRBV7-9 and TRBJ1-1): DTGVSQNPRHKITKRGQNVTFRCDPISEHNRLYWYRQTLGQGPEFLTYFQNEAQLEKSRLLSDRFSAERPKGSFSTLEIQRTEQGDSAMYLCASSSSGTRNTEAFFGQGTRLTVV.

CDR3 region: CASRDSLNTEAFF. CDR3 bases: TGTGCCAGTAGAGACAGTTTGAACACTGAAGCTTTCTTT. This chain links TRBV13 with TRBJ1-1, with TRBD1 as a possible D gene (5 bases). The CDR3 totals 13 residues. Deletions cut 9 bases from V and 0 bases from J, with 11 bases between. The germline CDR1 and CDR2 sequences are PRHDT and FYEKMQ (reference sequence).

J is TRBJ2-3 and V is TRBV5-1; D is possibly TRBD2 (5 bases). Trimming took off 2 bases at V and 0 bases at J, with 10 bases between the two ends. The CDR3 is made up of 15 amino acids. Germline loops: CDR1 SGHRS, CDR2 YFSETQ. The CDR3: CASSFYGGSTDTQYF. The CDR3 region has the DNA TGCGCCAGCAGCTTTTATGGCGGGAGCACAGATACGCAGTATTTT.

This chain joins TRBV14 and TRBJ1-2; no definite D call. Trimming stripped 4 bases from V and 7 bases from J, with 13 bases between. The CDR3 spans 13 residues. Germline V lookup: CDR1 SGHDN, CDR2 FVKESK. The DNA for the CDR3 is TGTGCCAGCAGCCTGAAAGGGCGGGGTGGCTACACCTTC. Translated: CASSLKGRGGYTF.

On this clone itself: Other DNA sequences in the same sample also yield this CDR3. The chain is built from TRBV9 and TRBJ2-1; tentatively, D is TRBD2 (7 bases). Trimming left V 7 bases short and J 7 bases short, with 18 bases between. Germline CDR1 SGDLS, CDR2 YYNGEE. This CDR3 spans 14 amino acids. This CDR3 reads CASGGGGLYNEQFF. The CDR3 nucleotides read TGTGCCAGCGGGGGGGGCGGGCTTTATAATGAGCAGTTCTTC.

The chain employs TRBV5-1 and TRBJ2-6; possibly TRBD1 for D (6 bases). In germline, CDR1 is SGHRS, CDR2 YFSETQ. The CDR3 loop spans 18 amino acids. Trimming stripped 0 bases from V and 0 bases from J, with 13 bases between. The CDR3 sequence: CASSLAGTMSSGANVLTF. CDR3 DNA: TGCGCCAGCAGCTTGGCCGGGACAATGAGCTCTGGGGCCAACGTCCTGACTTTC. Full variable domain (rest looked up from reference TRBV5-1 and TRBJ2-6): KAGVTQTPRYLIKTRGQQVTLSCSPISGHRSVSWYQQTPGQGLQFLFEYFSETQRNKGNFPGRFSGRQFSNSRSEMNVSTLELGDSALYLCASSLAGTMSSGANVLTFGAGSRLTVL.